The text below deals with one T cell receptor beta chain. This specimen belongs to a study of response to subunit inactivated influenza vaccine. In TCRdb, the RT-PCR reads were re-called with MiXCR into one record per CDR3 protein. Among about 650,000 distinct CDR3 sequences listed, about 15% were seen once. The CDR3 has 15 amino acids. Germline V gives CDR1 MNHEY, CDR2 SVGEGT. V was clipped by 6 bases and J by 12 bases; unmatched bases: 11. The V gene is TRBV6-2 or TRBV6-3, the J gene TRBJ2-1; 13 bases map to TRBD2. This TCR derives from a man in his fifties who received an inactivated influenza vaccine. The sequences come from PBMCs from blood, collected approximately 13 days after vaccination. The CDR3 region is CASSRGTSGTTRQFF. The CDR3 DNA reads TGTGCCAGCAGCCGAGGGACTAGCGGGACGACACGGCAGTTCTTC.